Reported below is one T cell receptor beta chain. The data belong to a study of monozygotic twins with inflammatory bowel disease. The CDR3 consists of 14 residues. Germline V gene lookup returns CDR1 DFQATT and CDR2 SNEGSKA (reference sequence). Following a re-call of the 5' RACE reads, TCRdb has one entry per CDR3 protein and lacks DNA. The table for this sample gives some 450,000 distinct CDR3 sequences. The rearrangement uses TRBV20-1 and TRBJ1-1; TCRdb calls TRBD1, which cannot be checked without DNA. Sequencing used blood. The clonotype comes from a human donor with ulcerative colitis or Crohn's disease, or a healthy co-twin of an affected twin (not recorded which). CDR3 amino acids: CSARGSTGRLEAFF.